Below, 8 T cell receptor beta chains from the same sample are listed, as sequenced in a study of shared clonotypes between healthy human individuals. The assay was immunoSEQ multiplex PCR, and TCRdb's table has in-frame clones only and misses some. The sample carries roughly 1,600,000 clones, approximately 98.5% recorded once. Sequenced input: naive CD4+ T cells sorted from blood. The subset denotes: CD45RA+ positively selected. The source is a man aged 30-40 years in good health.

Remarks on this clone: At the DNA level, this CDR3 is encoded by other sequences in the same sample as well. The rearrangement links TRBV5-1 to TRBJ1-1; perhaps TRBD1 as D (5 bases). This CDR3 is 16 amino acids long. V was cut by 3 bases and J by 0 bases, with 15 bases left in between. CDR1 and CDR2 (germline): SGHRS, YFSETQ. CDR3 sequence: CASSSGTGILNTEAFF. CDR3 DNA: TGCGCCAGCAGCTCCGGGACGGGAATTTTGAACACTGAAGCTTTCTTT.

V usage is TRBV10-2 and J usage is TRBJ2-1, with 8 bases aligning to TRBD2. V dropped 6 bases and J dropped 2; count of bases not matched to a gene: 15. The CDR3 length is 18 residues. Looked up from germline, CDR1 is WSHSY and CDR2 is SAAADI. The DNA for the CDR3 is TGCGCCAGCAGCGACAATGCCCGACCGGGACTAGCCTACAATGAGCAGTTCTTC. It encodes CASSDNARPGLAYNEQFF.

The gene calls are TRBV29-1 and TRBJ2-3; D not certain. Trimming pared 5 bases from V and 6 bases from J, leaving 12 bases between. CDR3 size: 12 residues. In germline, CDR1 is SQVTM, CDR2 ANQGSEA. This chain's CDR3 is CSVSGLGDTQYF. Written as DNA, the CDR3 is TGCAGCGTTAGTGGGTTGGGCGATACGCAGTATTTT.

Details on this clone: This sample also contains other DNA sequences that code for the same CDR3. The chain recombines TRBV28 with TRBJ1-1; D is undetermined. V was cut by 9 bases and J by 1 base, with 6 bases left in between. CDR1 is MDHEN and CDR2 is SYDVKM in the germline V gene. The CDR3 runs to 11 residues. As DNA, the CDR3 is TGTGCCAGTAAAGGGAACACTGAAGCTTTCTTT. It encodes CASKGNTEAFF.

The J gene is TRBJ1-2, the V gene TRBV5-1; D possibly corresponds to TRBD1 (6 bases). V was cut by 7 bases and J by 6 bases, with 16 bases left in between. This CDR3 spans 13 amino acids. The germline gives CDR1 SGHRS, CDR2 YFSETQ. DNA of the CDR3: TGCGCCAGCGCCCCCGGAGCAGGGGATGGCTACACCTTC. Translation gives CASAPGAGDGYTF.

The V and J genes are TRBV6-1 and TRBJ2-6, with D possibly being TRBD1 (5 bases). This CDR3 region has 14 residues. Trimming took 6 bases from V and 5 from J, leaving 11 bases between them. The germline V gene has CDR1 MNHNS and CDR2 SASEGT. This CDR3 is CASSRVMRANVLTF. CDR3 coding DNA: TGTGCCAGCAGCAGGGTAATGAGGGCCAACGTCCTGACTTTC.

The genes are TRBV9 and TRBJ1-3, with D unresolved. V was clipped by 5 bases and J by 5 bases, with 8 bases between them. CDR3 size: 12 residues. The germline V gene encodes CDR1 SGDLS and CDR2 YYNGEE. The CDR3 nucleotides are TGTGCCAGCAGTGGAGGGAGAAACACCATATATTTT. The encoded protein is CASSGGRNTIYF.

The chain carries TRBV6-1 and TRBJ1-1; TRBD1 agrees at 7 bases. The junction had 7 bases not matched to a gene; V was cut back by 6 bases and J by 0 bases. Germline V CDR1 and CDR2: MNHNS, SASEGT. CDR3 size: 15 residues. The CDR3 sequence is CASRRDSPLNTEAFF. Here the CDR3 DNA reads TGTGCCAGCAGGCGGGACAGCCCATTGAACACTGAAGCTTTCTTT.